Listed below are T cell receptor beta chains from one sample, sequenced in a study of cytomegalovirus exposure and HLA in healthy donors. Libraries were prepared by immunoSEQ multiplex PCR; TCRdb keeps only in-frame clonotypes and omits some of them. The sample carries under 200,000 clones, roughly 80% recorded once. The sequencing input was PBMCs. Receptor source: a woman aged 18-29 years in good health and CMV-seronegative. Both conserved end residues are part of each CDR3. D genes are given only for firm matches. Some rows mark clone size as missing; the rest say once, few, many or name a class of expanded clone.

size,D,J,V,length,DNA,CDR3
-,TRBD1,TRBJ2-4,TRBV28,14,TGTGCCAGCAGTTTTGACAGGGGGGACATCCCACAGTACTTC,CASSFDRGDIPQYF
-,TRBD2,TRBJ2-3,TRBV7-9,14,TGTGCCAGCAGCTTAGAACTAGCGGTAGATACGCAGTATTTT,CASSLELAVDTQYF
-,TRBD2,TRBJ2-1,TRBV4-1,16,TGCGCCAGCAGCCAACCGATAGGACTAGCGGGATCTGAGCAGTTCTTC,CASSQPIGLAGSEQFF
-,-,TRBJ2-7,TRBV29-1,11,TGCAGCGTGACGCTAGCAACCGAGCAGTACTTC,CSVTLATEQYF
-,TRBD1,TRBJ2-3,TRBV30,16,TGTGCCTGGAGTGACGGACAGGGGTCTAGCACAGATACGCAGTATTTT,CAWSDGQGSSTDTQYF
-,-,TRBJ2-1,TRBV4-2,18,TGTGCCAGCAGCCAAGATGGGCTTGGTCTAGGGGCTTACAATGAGCAGTTCTTC,CASSQDGLGLGAYNEQFF
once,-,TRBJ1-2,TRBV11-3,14,TGTGCCAGCAGCTTGGGGGGGGGCGCCTATGGCTACACCTTC,CASSLGGGAYGYTF
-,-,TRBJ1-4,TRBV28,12,TGTGCCAGCAGTCTTCAGCGGGAAAAACTGTTTTTT,CASSLQREKLFF
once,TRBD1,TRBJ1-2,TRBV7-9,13,TGTGCCAGCAGCTTAGGGGACAGCTATGGCTACACCTTC,CASSLGDSYGYTF
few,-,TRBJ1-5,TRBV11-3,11,TGTGAGGGTGTCGGGGATCAGCCCCAGCATTTT,CEGVGDQPQHF
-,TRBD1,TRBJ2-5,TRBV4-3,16,TGCGCCAGCAGCTCCTTGGACAGGGGGCGACAAGAGACCCAGTACTTC,CASSSLDRGRQETQYF
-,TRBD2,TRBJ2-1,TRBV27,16,TGTGCCAGCATCGGGAGACTAGCGGGAGAAGGGAATGAGCAGTTCTTC,CASIGRLAGEGNEQFF
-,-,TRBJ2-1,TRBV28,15,TGTGCCAGCAGAGTAACTTCACAGGGTGCGCGTGAGCAGTTCTTC,CASRVTSQGAREQFF
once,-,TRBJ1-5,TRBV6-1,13,TGTGCCAGCAGACCGGCGGAGTATCAGCCCCAGCATTTT,CASRPAEYQPQHF
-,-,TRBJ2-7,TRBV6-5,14,TGTGCCAGCAATGCCCGGGACTTTACCTACGAGCAGTACTTC,CASNARDFTYEQYF
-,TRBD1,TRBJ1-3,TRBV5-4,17,TGTGCCAGCAGCACAGGGACAGGACCATCCTCTGGAAACACCATATATTTT,CASSTGTGPSSGNTIYF
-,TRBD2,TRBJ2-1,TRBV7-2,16,TGTGCCAGCAGCCGACTAGCGGGAGAGGGGGACAATGAGCAGTTCTTC,CASSRLAGEGDNEQFF
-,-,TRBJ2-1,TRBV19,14,TGTGCCAGTAGTACCCGGGACTTACACAATGAGCAGTTCTTC,CASSTRDLHNEQFF
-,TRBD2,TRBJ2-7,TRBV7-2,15,TGTGCCAGCAGCCGGGGACTAGCGGGAGTGGGCGAGCAGTACTTC,CASSRGLAGVGEQYF
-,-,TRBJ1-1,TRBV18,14,TGTGCCAGCTCCCCGGCCTCGGAGGGCACTGAAGCTTTCTTT,CASSPASEGTEAFF
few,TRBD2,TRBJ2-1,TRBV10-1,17,TGCGCCAGCAGTGGGACTAGCGGTCTGAGCTCCTACAATGAGCAGTTCTTC,CASSGTSGLSSYNEQFF
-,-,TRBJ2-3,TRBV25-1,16,TGTGCCAGCAGTGGGGGACTCAGGGGGTCCACAGATACGCAGTATTTT,CASSGGLRGSTDTQYF
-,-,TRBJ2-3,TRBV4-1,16,TGCGCCAGCAGCCCATCCGAACTAGTTCCAGCAGATACGCAGTATTTT,CASSPSELVPADTQYF
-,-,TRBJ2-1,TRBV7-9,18,TGTGCCAGCAGCTATCCTTCCCACGGGGGGACAAAGCTCAATGAGCAGTTCTTC,CASSYPSHGGTKLNEQFF
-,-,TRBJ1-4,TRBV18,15,TGTGCCAGCTCACCGTTGCGTACAACTAATGAAAAACTGTTTTTT,CASSPLRTTNEKLFF
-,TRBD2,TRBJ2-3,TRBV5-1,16,TGCGCCAGCAGCTTGGGGGCTAGCGGGAGAACAGATACGCAGTATTTT,CASSLGASGRTDTQYF
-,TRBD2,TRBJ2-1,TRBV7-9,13,TGTGCCAGCAGCTCACGGACTAGCGGGGGCCAGTTCTTC,CASSSRTSGGQFF
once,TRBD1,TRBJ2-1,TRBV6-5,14,TGTGCCAGCGGTCCGGGACAGGGGATATATGAGCAGTTCTTC,CASGPGQGIYEQFF
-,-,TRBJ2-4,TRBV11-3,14,TGTGCCAGCAGCTTACTAGCTCTCACGAACATTCAGTACTTC,CASSLLALTNIQYF
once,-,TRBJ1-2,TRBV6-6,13,TGTGCCATAGTCTCGGGCGGGGGGGGCCACTACACCTTC,CAIVSGGGGHYTF
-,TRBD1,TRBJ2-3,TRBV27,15,TGTGCCAGCAGTTTAGAGTGGACAGGGGGTGATACGCAGTATTTT,CASSLEWTGGDTQYF
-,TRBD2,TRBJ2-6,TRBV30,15,TGTGCCTGGAATAGAGCGGGATCGGGGGCCAACGTCCTGACTTTC,CAWNRAGSGANVLTF
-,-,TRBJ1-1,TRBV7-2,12,TGTGCCAGCAGCTCGGGGGGGCCTAAGGCTTTCTTT,CASSSGGPKAFF
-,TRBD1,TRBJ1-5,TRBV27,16,TGTGCCAGCAATCGACAGGGGAGGTTTAGCAATCAGCCCCAGCATTTT,CASNRQGRFSNQPQHF
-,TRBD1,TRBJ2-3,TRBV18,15,TGTGCCAGCTCACCATGGACAGGGGGATCAGATACGCAGTATTTT,CASSPWTGGSDTQYF
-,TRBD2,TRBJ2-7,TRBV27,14,TGTGCCAGCAGTTCAGGACTAGCGGGTTACGAGCAGTACTTC,CASSSGLAGYEQYF
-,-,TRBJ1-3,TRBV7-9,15,TGTGCCAGCAGGGGGGGAGGGTCCTCTGGAAACACCATATATTTT,CASRGGGSSGNTIYF
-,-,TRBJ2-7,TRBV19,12,TGTGCCAGTAGTGGGACAAGATACGAGCAGTACTTC,CASSGTRYEQYF
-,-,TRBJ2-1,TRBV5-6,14,TGTGCCAGCAGGTCGGGACTTTCCTACAATGAGCAGTTCTTC,CASRSGLSYNEQFF
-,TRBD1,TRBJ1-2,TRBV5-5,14,TGTGCCAGCAGCTTGGGACAGGGGGCGTATGGCTACACCTTC,CASSLGQGAYGYTF
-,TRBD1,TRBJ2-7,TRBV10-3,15,TGTGCCATCAGTGACCCCGGGACAGGGGAAGTAGAGCAGTACTTC,CAISDPGTGEVEQYF
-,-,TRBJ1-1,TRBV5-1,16,TGCGCCAGCAGCTTGGAGGTGGGCGTAATGAACACTGAAGCTTTCTTT,CASSLEVGVMNTEAFF
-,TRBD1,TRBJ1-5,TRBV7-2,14,TGTGCCAGCAGCTTTACAGGGGCAAACCAGCCCCAGCATTTT,CASSFTGANQPQHF
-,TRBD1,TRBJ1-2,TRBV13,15,TGTGCCAGCGGGGGACGGAGAGGGGGCTCCGGTGGCTACACCTTC,CASGGRRGGSGGYTF
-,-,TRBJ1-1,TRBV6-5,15,TGTGCCAGCAGTTCACAAGGATGGGCCGGCACTGAAGCTTTCTTT,CASSSQGWAGTEAFF
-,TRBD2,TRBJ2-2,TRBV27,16,TGTGCCAGCAGTAGAGTACTAGCGGGAACGACCGGGGAGCTGTTTTTT,CASSRVLAGTTGELFF
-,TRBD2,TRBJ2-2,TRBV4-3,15,TGCGCCAGCAGCCCAACGGGACTATCCCCCGGGGAGCTGTTTTTT,CASSPTGLSPGELFF
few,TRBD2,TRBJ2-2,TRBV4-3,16,TGCGCCAGCAGCCGACTAGCGGGAGGGGGAGGCGGGGAGCTGTTTTTT,CASSRLAGGGGGELFF
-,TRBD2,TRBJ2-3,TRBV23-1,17,TGCGCCAGCAGCCGACGACTAGCGGGAGGGCCTAAGGATACGCAGTATTTT,CASSRRLAGGPKDTQYF
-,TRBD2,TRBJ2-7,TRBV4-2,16,TGTGCCAGCAGCCACCCGGGGACTAGCGGGAGGTACGAGCAGTACTTC,CASSHPGTSGRYEQYF
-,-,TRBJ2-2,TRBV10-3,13,TGTGCCATCAGCCACCCCAGGACCGGGGAGCTGTTTTTT,CAISHPRTGELFF
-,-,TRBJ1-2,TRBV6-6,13,TGTGCCAGCAGTCCCCAGGGAAGCTATGGCTACACCTTC,CASSPQGSYGYTF
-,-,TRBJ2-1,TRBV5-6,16,TGTGCCAGCAGCTTGGGTGGCGGGGCCAGTTACAATGAGCAGTTCTTC,CASSLGGGASYNEQFF